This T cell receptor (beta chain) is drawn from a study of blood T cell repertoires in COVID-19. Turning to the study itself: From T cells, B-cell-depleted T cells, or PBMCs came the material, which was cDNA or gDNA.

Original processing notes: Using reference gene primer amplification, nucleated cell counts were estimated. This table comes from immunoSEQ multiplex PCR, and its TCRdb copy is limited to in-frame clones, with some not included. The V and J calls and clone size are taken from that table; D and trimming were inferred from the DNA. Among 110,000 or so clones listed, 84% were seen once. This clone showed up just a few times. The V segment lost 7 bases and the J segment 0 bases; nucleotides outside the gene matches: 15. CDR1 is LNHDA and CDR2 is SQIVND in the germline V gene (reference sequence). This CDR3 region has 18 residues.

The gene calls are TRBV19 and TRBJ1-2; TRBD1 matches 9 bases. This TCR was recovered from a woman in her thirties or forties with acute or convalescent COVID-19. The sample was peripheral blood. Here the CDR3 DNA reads TGTGCCAGTATGCCATTGGGACAGGGAGGAATAGCTAACTATGGCTACACCTTC. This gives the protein CASMPLGQGGIANYGYTF.